This T cell receptor beta chain was found in a study of metastatic and nonmetastatic thyroid tumors. At the level of the study: Comparative analysis of repertoires was undertaken across blood and tumor or nodule tissue obtained from malignant and benign thyroid patients.

Study-level points and caveats: Benign nodules reportedly had significantly lower TCR beta diversity than malignant thyroid tumors in blood and tumor.

Each patient went into thyroid surgery without having received any treatment. Concerning this clone: As yet, its antigen is unknown.

This CDR3 spans 14 amino acids. Per germline, CDR1 SGHKS and CDR2 YYEKEE (reference sequence). V was clipped by 5 bases and J by 3 bases, with 15 bases between them. Methods used by the authors: Construction of a distant-metastasis classifier for papillary thyroid cancer relied on CDR3 differences across clinicopathological groups. TCRdb reassembled clones from the PCR reads with MiXCR. The authors' filters were not applied to this entry. The sample carries approximately 40,000 clones, 40% to 55% recorded once. The sequencing input was tumor tissue. The clonotype originates from a male donor with papillary thyroid cancer or a benign thyroid nodule (not recorded which). Some clones in this sample may be carry-over from other donors' samples. The gene calls are TRBV5-5 and TRBJ2-7; D might be TRBD1 or TRBD2, each matching 5 bases. The chain's CDR3 is CASRDQGVGYEQYF. DNA of the CDR3: TGTGCCAGCAGAGATCAGGGAGTCGGCTACGAGCAGTACTTC.